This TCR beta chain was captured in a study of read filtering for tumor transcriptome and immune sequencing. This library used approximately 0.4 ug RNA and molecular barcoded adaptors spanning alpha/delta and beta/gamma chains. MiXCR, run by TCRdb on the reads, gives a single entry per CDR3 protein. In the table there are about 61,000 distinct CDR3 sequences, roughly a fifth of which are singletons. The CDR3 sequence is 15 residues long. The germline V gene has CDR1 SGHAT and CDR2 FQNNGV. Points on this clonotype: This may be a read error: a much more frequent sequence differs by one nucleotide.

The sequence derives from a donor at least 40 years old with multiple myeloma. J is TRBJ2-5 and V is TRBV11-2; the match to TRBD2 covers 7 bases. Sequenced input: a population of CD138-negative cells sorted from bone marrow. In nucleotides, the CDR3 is TGTGCCAGCAGCGAAACCGTAGCGGGTCAAGAGACCCGGTACTTC. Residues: CASSETVAGQETRYF.